A single sample is the source of the 5 T cell receptor beta chains below, sequenced in a study of shared clonotypes between healthy human individuals. Generated by immunoSEQ multiplex PCR, the TCRdb table keeps only in-frame clones and is missing some. The sample carries over 950,000 clones, around 77% recorded once. Sequencing was done on a sample of memory CD4+ T cells from PBMCs. The subset: CD45RA-negative fraction. Every receptor here comes from a man between 18 and 29 years old in good health. Some clones in this sample may be carry-over from other donors' samples.

This chain uses TRBV28 with TRBJ2-1; tentative D call: TRBD2 (5 bases). Looked up from germline, CDR1 is MDHEN and CDR2 is SYDVKM. The CDR3 contains 14 residues. V was trimmed by 7 bases and J by 5 bases, leaving 15 bases between them. The CDR3 region has the DNA TGTGCCAGCAATTCTTGGGAGCCGGACAATGAGCAGTTCTTC. This codes for CASNSWEPDNEQFF.

The chain links TRBV4-2 to TRBJ1-3; perhaps TRBD1 as D (6 bases). The V gene's germline CDR1 is LGHNA and CDR2 YNFKEQ. CDR3 length: 16 residues. The V and J ends lost 3 bases and 0 bases respectively, with 12 bases between them. The CDR3 is CASSQPQGYSGNTIYF. The CDR3 coding sequence is TGTGCCAGCAGCCAGCCACAGGGATACTCTGGAAACACCATATATTTT.

In its sample, this clone was seen once. CDR3 sequence: CASSLAGHMNTEAFF. In nucleotides, the CDR3 is TGCGCCAGCAGCTTGGCTGGGCACATGAACACTGAAGCTTTCTTT. V is TRBV5-1 and J is TRBJ1-1; D is uncertain. Germline V gene lookup returns CDR1 SGHRS and CDR2 YFSETQ. The CDR3 consists of 15 residues. V was shortened by 0 bases and J by 0 bases, with 9 bases between the two germline ends.

The gene calls are TRBV15 and TRBJ2-5; D remains ambiguous. The CDR3 has 15 amino acids. Germline values: CDR1 LNHNV, CDR2 YYDKDF (reference sequence). The V gene lost 0 bases and the J gene lost 4 bases, with 12 bases spanning the gap. CDR3 in amino acids: CATSRDLQRLETQYF. CDR3 coding DNA: TGTGCCACCAGCAGAGATCTTCAGCGTTTAGAGACCCAGTACTTC.

The V and J genes are TRBV7-3 and TRBJ2-6; 7 nucleotides align to TRBD2. This CDR3 comprises 15 residues. Germline V gene sequence: CDR1 SGHTA, CDR2 FQGTGA. The V segment lost 7 bases and the J segment 2 bases; nucleotides outside the gene matches: 5. The chain's CDR3 is CASTPGGAGANVLTF. The CDR3 nucleotides read TGTGCCAGCACCCCTGGGGGGGCTGGGGCCAACGTCCTGACTTTC.